This T cell receptor (beta chain) came from a study of CD8 T cells in Susac syndrome. Study in general: Within the sequenced group of Susac syndrome patients, roughly 6 showed active disease and roughly eight were in remission. General study points: There was no clonal expansion in the CD4+ T cell repertoires of Susac syndrome.

Sequencing of TCR beta was performed on blood CD8+ and CD4+ T cells. Patients with Susac syndrome met diagnostic criteria that were recently defined for definite or probable disease. In the case of this clonotype: The antigen remains unidentified.

The V and J ends lost 4 bases and 6 bases, in that order; junction bases with no gene match: 7. This CDR3 contains 15 residues. Per the germline V gene, CDR1 is SGHNT and CDR2 is YENEEA. After extraction with the RNeasy kit, roughly 0.45 to 1 ug of the RNA was reverse transcribed using random hexamers. TCRdb reprocessed the immunoSEQ multiplex PCR reads with MiXCR, giving one entry per CDR3 protein. This table has around 190,000 distinct CDR3 sequences, around 94% appearing once. The sample consisted of CD4+ T cells from PBMCs. The chain combines TRBV11-3 with TRBJ2-2; 8 nucleotides agree with TRBD2. This receptor was taken from a human donor with Susac syndrome. CDR3 bases: TGTGCCAGCAGCTCCCGGGGGGGCCTGGCCGGGGAGCTGTTTTTT. Its translation: CASSSRGGLAGELFF.